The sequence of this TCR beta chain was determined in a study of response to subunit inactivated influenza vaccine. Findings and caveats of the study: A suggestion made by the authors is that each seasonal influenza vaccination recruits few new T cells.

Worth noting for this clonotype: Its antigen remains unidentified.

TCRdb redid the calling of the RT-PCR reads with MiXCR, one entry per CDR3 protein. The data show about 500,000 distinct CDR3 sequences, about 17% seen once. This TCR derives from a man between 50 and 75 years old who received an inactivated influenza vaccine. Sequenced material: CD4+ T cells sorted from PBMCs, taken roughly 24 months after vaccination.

In DNA, the CDR3 is TGTGCCAGCAGCACACAACTAGCGGGGGGCAATGAGCAGTTCTTC. Translation gives CASSTQLAGGNEQFF. This rearrangement joins TRBV7-2 to TRBJ2-1, with 12 bases lining up with TRBD2. The CDR3 covers 15 residues. Germline CDR1 is SGHTA and CDR2 is FQGNSA. After removal of 5 bases from V and 6 bases from J, the junction contained 5 bases not matched to a gene.